This T cell receptor beta chain came from a study of shared clonotypes between healthy human individuals. Study-level background: Each donor's CD8 memory used one plate, CD8 naive two, each CD4 subset three.

Germline loops: CDR1 LGHNA, CDR2 YSLEER. Between the trimmed V and J ends, which lost 0 bases and 1 base, there was a span of 14 bases. The CDR3 covers 17 residues. The study's findings and limits: Naive subsets generally exceeded memory subsets in estimated richness.

CD45RO-negative cells were positively selected for CCR7, leaving out terminally differentiated effector memory CD45RA+ cells. Every subset had its genomic DNA shared out evenly among several immunoSEQ plates. Generated by immunoSEQ multiplex PCR, the TCRdb table keeps only in-frame clones and is missing some. The table records about 2 million clones, around 96% of them present only once. This clone was seen only once. Its specificity is not known. The chain uses TRBV4-3 and TRBJ2-3, with D tentatively TRBD1 (5 bases). Sequencing was done on a sample of naive CD8+ T cells sorted from blood. This sequence was found in a man aged 18 to 30 in good health. CDR3 region: CASSQDGTTGRTDTQYF. CDR3 coding DNA: TGCGCCAGCAGCCAAGATGGTACAACAGGACGCACAGATACGCAGTATTTT.